This T cell receptor (beta chain) appears in the sequencing data of a study of shared clonotypes between healthy human individuals. Study-level findings and limits: Measured sharing among donors was expected to vary with sequencing depth. Relative to clonotypes present in all four donors, those not shared had lower generation probabilities. Compared with memory subsets, naive subsets generally had larger estimated richness.

Positive CCR7 selection of CD45RO-negative cells yielded the naive CD8 cells, and terminally differentiated effector memory CD45RA+ cells were excluded. Comment on this clone: The antigen remains unidentified.

With V trimmed by 5 bases and J by 6 bases, 3 bases remained unmatched. The CDR3 consists of 12 residues. Germline V CDR1 and CDR2: SGHAT, FQNNGV. The assay was immunoSEQ multiplex PCR, and TCRdb's table has in-frame clones only and misses some. The sample consists of a few million clones, about 93% of them appearing once. The sequenced sample consisted of naive CD8+ T cells from PBMCs. The origin of this receptor is a man between 18 and 35 years old in good health. Some clones in this sample may be carry-over from other donors' samples. This chain links TRBV11-2 with TRBJ2-7; 8 positions match TRBD2. Here the CDR3 DNA reads TGTGCCAGCAGCCAGCGGGAGTCCGAGCAGTACTTC. Translated, it gives CASSQRESEQYF.